This record covers a single T cell receptor (beta chain). The CDR3 runs to 14 residues. The V end lost 1 base, the J end lost 3 bases, and 9 bases lay between the germline ends. Germline V CDR1 and CDR2: SGHVS, FNYEAQ. The data were obtained in a study of T-cell memory formation after mild COVID-19. Background on the study: For the most part, TCR clusters were specific to one donor.

One entry per CDR3 protein results from TCRdb running MiXCR on the 5' RACE reads. In the table there are 430,000 or so distinct CDR3 sequences, more than 20% of which are singletons. Sequencing used PBMCs or a T cell subset sorted from them (not recorded which). The chain combines TRBV7-6 with TRBJ1-1; D gene unclear. The sequence derives from an adult woman who had mild COVID-19 (a few samples of this study predate the infection). Cell type and time point are not known. The CDR3 coding sequence is TGTGCCAGCAGCTTAGATTCAAGGGACACTGAAGCTTTCTTT. It encodes CASSLDSRDTEAFF.